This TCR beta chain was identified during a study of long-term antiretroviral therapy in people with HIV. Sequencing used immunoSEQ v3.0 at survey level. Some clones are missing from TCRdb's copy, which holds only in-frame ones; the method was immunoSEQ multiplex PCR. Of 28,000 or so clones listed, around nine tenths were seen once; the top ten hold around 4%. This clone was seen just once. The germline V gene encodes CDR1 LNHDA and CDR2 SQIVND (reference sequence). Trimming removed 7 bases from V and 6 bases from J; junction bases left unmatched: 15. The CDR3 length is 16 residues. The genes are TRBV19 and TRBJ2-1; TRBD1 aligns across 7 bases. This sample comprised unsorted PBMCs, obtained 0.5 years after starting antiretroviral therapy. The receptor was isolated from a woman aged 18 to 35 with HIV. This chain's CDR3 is CASTQIDGAGGNEQFF. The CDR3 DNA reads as TGTGCCAGTACCCAGATTGACGGGGCAGGGGGCAATGAGCAGTTCTTC.